The rows below give T cell receptor beta chains drawn from one sample of a study of shared clonotypes between healthy human individuals. Generated by immunoSEQ multiplex PCR, the TCRdb table keeps only in-frame clones and is missing some. Altogether over 1.5 million clones are present, 95% to 99% being singletons, with the ten largest covering 0.45%. What was sequenced was naive CD4+ T cells sorted from blood. The receptors stem from a man aged 30 to 39 in good health. CDR3s include the opening cysteine and the closing phenylalanine or tryptophan. D genes are given only for firm matches. A row's size may be missing; if present it is once, few, many or a size class.

>TRBV4-2|-|-|TRBJ1-2
CASRGWQGHGYTF
TGTGCCAGCAGAGGTTGGCAGGGTCATGGCTACACCTTC
>TRBV28|TRBD1|-|TRBJ1-5
CASIRHGTGANQPQHF
TGTGCCAGCATCCGTCACGGGACAGGCGCAAATCAGCCCCAGCATTTT
>TRBV5-4|-|-|TRBJ2-1
CASSSGRERGEQFF
TGTGCCAGCAGCTCGGGACGGGAGCGAGGGGAGCAGTTCTTC
>TRBV4-3|-|-|TRBJ2-3
CASSQAAGADTQYF
TGCGCCAGCAGCCAAGCAGCCGGGGCAGATACGCAGTATTTT
>TRBV7-9|TRBD1|-|TRBJ2-5
CASSWTGYQETQYF
TGTGCCAGCAGCTGGACAGGGTACCAAGAGACCCAGTACTTC
>TRBV11-2|TRBD2|-|TRBJ2-7
CASSSRVGSGRGREQYF
TGTGCCAGCAGCTCCCGTGTAGGTAGCGGGAGAGGGCGCGAGCAGTACTTC
>TRBV15|-|-|TRBJ1-1
CATSREMGRRNTEAFF
TGTGCCACCAGCAGAGAAATGGGCCGGAGAAACACTGAAGCTTTCTTT
>TRBV5-4|-|-|TRBJ2-3
CASSPAPYTDTQYF
TGTGCCAGCAGCCCGGCTCCATACACAGATACGCAGTATTTT
>TRBV5-8|-|-|TRBJ1-2
CVPDGRRIGTNYGYTF
TGTGTGCCAGACGGGCGTAGAATTGGAACCAACTATGGCTACACCTTC
>TRBV6-5|-|-|TRBJ2-7
CASSYSTGPSEQYF
TGTGCCAGCAGTTACTCGACCGGCCCTTCCGAGCAGTACTTC
>TRBV28|-|-|TRBJ2-1
CASSPATSSYNEQFF
TGTGCCAGCAGTCCCGCTACCAGCTCCTACAATGAGCAGTTCTTC
>TRBV9|TRBD2|-|TRBJ2-2
CASSVLADANTGELFF
TGTGCCAGCAGCGTCCTAGCGGACGCGAACACCGGGGAGCTGTTTTTT
>TRBV6-1|TRBD2|-|TRBJ2-1
CASRLSGFYNEQFF
TGTGCCAGCAGACTTAGCGGGTTCTACAATGAGCAGTTCTTC
>TRBV7-7|-|-|TRBJ2-3
CASSLGGAGTDTQYF
TGTGCCAGCAGCTTAGGGGGTGCAGGAACAGATACGCAGTATTTT
>TRBV5-1|-|-|TRBJ2-2
CASSPGRVTGELFF
TGCGCCAGCAGCCCTGGGCGGGTCACCGGGGAGCTGTTTTTT
>TRBV15|TRBD1|once|TRBJ2-1
CATSREGDRAYNEQFF
TGTGCCACCAGCAGAGAGGGGGACAGGGCTTACAATGAGCAGTTCTTC
>TRBV7-9|-|-|TRBJ2-7
CASSLIMSYEQYF
TGTGCCAGCAGCTTAATCATGTCCTACGAGCAGTACTTC
>TRBV7-9|-|-|TRBJ2-1
CASSLGPDTLGFF
TGTGCCAGCAGCTTAGGTCCGGACACCCTGGGGTTCTTC
>TRBV29-1|-|-|TRBJ1-1
CSVRRSTEAFF
TGCAGCGTTAGGAGGAGCACTGAAGCTTTCTTT
>TRBV4-1|-|-|TRBJ2-7
CASSQLGAGEQYF
TGCGCCAGCAGCCAACTTGGGGCGGGAGAGCAGTACTTC
>TRBV28|TRBD1|-|TRBJ2-6
CASSLVPGTALSGANVLTF
TGTGCCAGCAGTTTGGTCCCCGGGACAGCCCTCTCTGGGGCCAACGTCCTGACTTTC
>TRBV6-5|TRBD1|-|TRBJ1-2
CASSSQTGVGYTF
TGTGCCAGCAGCTCACAGACAGGGGTAGGCTACACCTTC
>TRBV5-4|TRBD1|-|TRBJ2-1
CASSADRGTYNEQFF
TGTGCCAGCAGCGCGGACAGGGGAACCTACAATGAGCAGTTCTTC
>TRBV18|-|-|TRBJ2-1
CASSNGGHNEQFF
TGTGCCAGCTCAAACGGGGGCCACAATGAGCAGTTCTTC
>TRBV30|-|-|TRBJ1-5
CAWSPQGNKPQHF
TGTGCCTGGAGCCCCCAGGGTAATAAGCCCCAGCATTTT
>TRBV6-5|-|-|TRBJ2-3
CASSYEGRTDTQYF
TGTGCCAGCAGTTACGAGGGTCGCACAGATACGCAGTATTTT
>TRBV7-8|-|-|TRBJ1-4
CASSLREQAQTNEKLFF
TGTGCCAGCAGCTTGAGGGAACAAGCGCAAACTAATGAAAAACTGTTTTTT
>TRBV18|-|-|TRBJ1-1
CASSPQQGGWNTEAFF
TGTGCCAGCTCACCTCAACAGGGAGGGTGGAACACTGAAGCTTTCTTT
>TRBV6-1|TRBD2|-|TRBJ2-5
CASSEMTSGDRKTQYF
TGTGCCAGCAGTGAAATGACTAGCGGGGACCGTAAGACCCAGTACTTC
>TRBV9|TRBD1|-|TRBJ1-2
CASSVGQGNYGYTF
TGTGCCAGCAGCGTAGGACAGGGGAACTATGGCTACACCTTC
>TRBV6-4|-|-|TRBJ1-2
CASSDSNAGLNYGYTF
TGTGCCAGCAGTGACTCGAATGCAGGGCTTAACTATGGCTACACCTTC
>TRBV5-5|-|-|TRBJ1-5
CASSLGGGNQPQHF
TGTGCCAGCAGCTTGGGGGGTGGCAATCAGCCCCAGCATTTT
>TRBV18|-|-|TRBJ2-7
CASSPRRTGTYEQYF
TGTGCCAGCTCACCACGCAGAACCGGCACCTACGAGCAGTACTTC
>TRBV7-9|-|-|TRBJ2-2
CASRPSNTGELFF
TGTGCCAGCAGACCAAGTAACACCGGGGAGCTGTTTTTT
>TRBV6-4|-|-|TRBJ2-2
CASSALGAGELFF
TGTGCCAGCAGTGCCCTTGGCGCCGGGGAGCTGTTTTTT
>TRBV5-1|-|-|TRBJ1-1
CASSLVRETEAFF
TGCGCCAGCAGCTTGGTCAGGGAGACTGAAGCTTTCTTT
>TRBV9|-|-|TRBJ1-1
CASSVGFWGQDTEAFF
TGTGCCAGCAGCGTAGGATTTTGGGGGCAGGACACTGAAGCTTTCTTT